A selection of T cell receptor beta chains follows, all from one sample in a study of cytomegalovirus exposure and HLA in healthy donors. The assay was immunoSEQ multiplex PCR, and TCRdb's table has in-frame clones only and misses some. Of about 210,000 clones listed, around 81% were seen once; the top ten hold roughly 10%. Sequences were obtained from PBMCs. These receptors came from a woman aged 50 to 60 in good health and CMV-seropositive. CDR3s include the opening cysteine and the closing phenylalanine or tryptophan. Each record gives: D gene, J gene, clone size, V gene, CDR3 protein, CDR3 DNA. D genes are given only for firm matches. For some rows the clone size is stated as once, few or many, or as a class when expanded; others skip it.

TRBD2,TRBJ2-1,few,TRBV10-2,CASSEPLRGGLGEQFF,TGCGCCAGCAGTGAACCCCTGCGGGGGGGCCTCGGTGAGCAGTTCTTC
.,TRBJ2-2,.,TRBV2,CASSEAQGAAGELFF,TGTGCCAGCAGTGAAGCACAGGGAGCGGCCGGGGAGCTGTTTTTT
.,TRBJ1-1,few,TRBV5-1,CASSYLQGPEAFF,TGCGCCAGCAGCTATTTACAGGGACCTGAAGCTTTCTTT
.,TRBJ1-1,.,TRBV2,CASSAFGSEDTEAFF,TGTGCCAGCAGTGCATTTGGGAGCGAGGACACTGAAGCTTTCTTT
TRBD1,TRBJ1-1,.,TRBV12-5,CASGGTGTEAFF,TGTGCTAGTGGTGGGACAGGGACTGAAGCTTTCTTT
.,TRBJ1-5,.,TRBV6-6,CASSPLSGSNQPQHF,TGTGCCAGCAGTCCCCTGTCGGGTTCCAATCAGCCCCAGCATTTT
.,TRBJ1-4,.,TRBV18,CASSPVGTAGAEKLFF,TGTGCCAGCTCACCAGTTGGTACGGCAGGGGCTGAAAAACTGTTTTTT
TRBD1,TRBJ2-5,few,TRBV5-6,CASSPDRGLVETQYF,TGTGCCAGCAGCCCTGACAGGGGGCTAGTTGAGACCCAGTACTTC
TRBD2,TRBJ2-5,.,TRBV7-2,CASSSSGGETQYF,TGTGCCAGCAGCTCCTCGGGGGGGGAGACCCAGTACTTC
TRBD1,TRBJ2-5,.,TRBV2,CASSLQGLQETQYF,TGTGCCAGCAGTTTACAGGGGCTCCAAGAGACCCAGTACTTC
TRBD1,TRBJ2-7,once,TRBV7-9,CASSLGGQGEQYF,TGTGCCAGCAGCTTAGGCGGACAGGGAGAGCAGTACTTC
.,TRBJ1-6,.,TRBV18,CASSPGLDSPLHF,TGTGCCAGCTCACCAGGGCTGGATTCACCCCTCCACTTT
TRBD2,TRBJ2-3,.,TRBV5-4,CASSPGSGGLTDTQYF,TGTGCCAGCAGCCCCGGCAGCGGGGGGCTCACAGATACGCAGTATTTT
.,TRBJ1-5,.,TRBV5-1,CASSLGTGYSNQPQHF,TGCGCCAGCAGCTTGGGTACAGGGTATAGCAATCAGCCCCAGCATTTT
.,TRBJ1-1,.,TRBV5-8,CASSLGGGSDTEAFF,TGTGCCAGCAGCTTGGGAGGAGGGTCGGACACTGAAGCTTTCTTT
TRBD1,TRBJ1-1,.,TRBV18,CASSRTGPTEAFF,TGTGCCAGCTCAAGGACAGGCCCCACTGAAGCTTTCTTT
TRBD2,TRBJ2-3,.,TRBV11-3,CASSLGGTDTQYF,TGTGCCAGCAGCTTGGGGGGGACAGATACGCAGTATTTT
.,TRBJ2-1,.,TRBV6-1,CASSEALRRGRDEQFF,TGTGCCAGCAGTGAAGCGCTTCGGCGGGGACGGGATGAGCAGTTCTTC
.,TRBJ2-2,.,TRBV7-3,CASSLSPGVNGELFF,TGTGCCAGCAGCTTAAGCCCGGGTGTTAACGGGGAGCTGTTTTTT
.,TRBJ2-6,medium-sized,TRBV15,CATSRDRGSGANVLTF,TGTGCCACCAGCAGAGATAGGGGTTCTGGGGCCAACGTCCTGACTTTC
.,TRBJ1-5,.,TRBV29-1,CSVEVGGGQPQHF,TGCAGCGTTGAAGTGGGGGGAGGTCAGCCCCAGCATTTT
TRBD1,TRBJ2-5,.,TRBV2,CARQIRQGTWEQYF,TGTGCCAGACAAATAAGACAGGGGACGTGGGAGCAGTACTTC
.,TRBJ1-5,.,TRBV11-2,CASSLVRGGNQPQHF,TGTGCCAGCAGCTTAGTGCGGGGAGGCAATCAGCCCCAGCATTTT
.,TRBJ2-3,.,TRBV7-2,CASSLVGASTDTQYF,TGTGCCAGCAGCTTAGTGGGGGCTAGCACAGATACGCAGTATTTT
TRBD1,TRBJ2-3,.,TRBV28,CASWTGSTDTQYF,TGTGCCAGTTGGACAGGGAGCACAGATACGCAGTATTTT
TRBD1,TRBJ2-2,.,TRBV19,CASSSLRTGHTGELFF,TGTGCCAGTAGTAGCCTGCGGACAGGGCACACCGGGGAGCTGTTTTTT
.,TRBJ2-7,.,TRBV7-8,CASSSNGLPYF,TGTGCCAGCAGCTCTAACGGACTCCCGTACTTC
.,TRBJ1-1,.,TRBV7-2,CASSLAPRQNTEAFF,TGTGCCAGCAGCTTAGCCCCAAGACAGAACACTGAAGCTTTCTTT
TRBD1,TRBJ2-7,.,TRBV5-6,CASSFTYDRATYEQYF,TGTGCCAGCAGCTTTACGTACGACAGGGCCACCTACGAGCAGTACTTC
.,TRBJ1-1,.,TRBV7-6,CASSPEGRWTGKAFF,TGTGCCAGCAGCCCCGAAGGGCGGTGGACGGGGAAAGCTTTCTTT
TRBD1,TRBJ2-7,.,TRBV25-1,CASSEYGTGASYEQYF,TGTGCCAGCAGTGAATACGGGACAGGGGCCTCCTACGAGCAGTACTTC
TRBD2,TRBJ2-1,.,TRBV2,CASSRGLAYEQFF,TGTGCCAGCAGTAGAGGACTAGCATATGAGCAGTTCTTC
.,TRBJ2-6,few,TRBV21-1,CASSKTGASESGANVLTF,TGTGCCAGCAGCAAGACAGGGGCCTCAGAATCTGGGGCCAACGTCCTGACTTTC
TRBD1,TRBJ2-3,.,TRBV11-2,CASSLGQGVDTQYF,TGTGCCAGCAGCTTAGGACAGGGCGTAGATACGCAGTATTTT
.,TRBJ1-5,few,TRBV7-2,CASSLGGQPQHF,TGTGCCAGCAGCTTAGGGGGCCAGCCCCAGCATTTT
TRBD1,TRBJ1-2,.,TRBV4-3,CASSEYRGLGYTF,TGCGCCAGCAGTGAATACAGGGGGCTGGGCTACACCTTC
TRBD2,TRBJ2-7,few,TRBV28,CATDSGGPYEQYF,TGTGCCACCGATTCGGGGGGGCCGTACGAGCAGTACTTC
.,TRBJ1-6,.,TRBV28,CASSQPGIQGSLHF,TGTGCCAGCAGTCAACCAGGGATACAGGGTTCCCTCCACTTT
TRBD2,TRBJ2-5,.,TRBV18,CASSSGLAGGPRETQYF,TGTGCCAGCTCCTCCGGACTAGCGGGGGGGCCGCGAGAGACCCAGTACTTC
TRBD1,TRBJ2-7,.,TRBV11-2,CASSKDRVAYEQYF,TGTGCCAGCTCCAAGGACAGGGTGGCCTACGAGCAGTACTTC
.,TRBJ2-7,.,TRBV2,CASSDSGYYEQYF,TGTGCCAGCAGTGATTCAGGGTATTACGAGCAGTACTTC
.,TRBJ2-7,.,TRBV6-5,CASSYSRTAGEQYF,TGTGCCAGCAGTTACTCCCGGACAGCAGGCGAGCAGTACTTC
.,TRBJ1-6,.,TRBV28,CASSLLQARNSPLHF,TGTGCCAGCAGTTTACTACAGGCTAGAAATTCACCCCTCCACTTT